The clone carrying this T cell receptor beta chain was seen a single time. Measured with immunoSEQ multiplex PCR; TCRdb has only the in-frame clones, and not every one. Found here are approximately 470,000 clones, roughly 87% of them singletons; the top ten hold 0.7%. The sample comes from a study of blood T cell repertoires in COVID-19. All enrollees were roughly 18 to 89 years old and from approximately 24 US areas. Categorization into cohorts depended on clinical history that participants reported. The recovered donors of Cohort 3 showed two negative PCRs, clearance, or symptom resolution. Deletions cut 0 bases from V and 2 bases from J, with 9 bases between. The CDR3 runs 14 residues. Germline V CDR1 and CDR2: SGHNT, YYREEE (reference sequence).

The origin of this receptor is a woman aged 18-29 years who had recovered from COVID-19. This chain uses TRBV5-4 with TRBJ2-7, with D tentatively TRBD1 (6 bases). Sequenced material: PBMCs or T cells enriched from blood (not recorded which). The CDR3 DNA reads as TGTGCCAGCAGCTTGGAACAGGGTCCCTACGAGCAGTACTTC. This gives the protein CASSLEQGPYEQYF.